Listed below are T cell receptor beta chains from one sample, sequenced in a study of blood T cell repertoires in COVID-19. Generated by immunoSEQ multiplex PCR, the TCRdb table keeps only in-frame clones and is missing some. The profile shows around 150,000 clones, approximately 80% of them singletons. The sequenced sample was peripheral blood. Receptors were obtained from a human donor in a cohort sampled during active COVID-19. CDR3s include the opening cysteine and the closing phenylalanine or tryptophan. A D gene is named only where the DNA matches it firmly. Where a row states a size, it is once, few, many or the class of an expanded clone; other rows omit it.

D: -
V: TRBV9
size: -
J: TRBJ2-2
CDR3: CASSVRADGELFF
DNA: TGTGCCAGCAGCGTCAGGGCGGACGGGGAGCTGTTTTTT

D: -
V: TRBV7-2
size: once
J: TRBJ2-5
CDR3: CASSPSYQETQYF
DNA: TGTGCCAGCAGCCCTAGCTACCAAGAGACCCAGTACTTC

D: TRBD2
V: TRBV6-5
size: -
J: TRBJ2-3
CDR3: CASSYRLAAPDTQYF
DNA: TGTGCCAGCAGTTACAGACTAGCGGCCCCGGATACGCAGTATTTT

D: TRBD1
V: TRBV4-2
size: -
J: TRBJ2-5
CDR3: CASSDRDRGEETQYF
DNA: TGTGCCAGCAGCGACCGGGACAGGGGTGAAGAGACCCAGTACTTC

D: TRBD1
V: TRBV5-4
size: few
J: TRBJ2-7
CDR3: CASSPGPGTAYEQYF
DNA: TGTGCCAGCAGCCCCGGGCCCGGGACAGCCTACGAGCAGTACTTC

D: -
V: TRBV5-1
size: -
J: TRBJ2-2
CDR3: CASSLDTPNTGELFF
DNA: TGCGCCAGCAGTCTCGACACTCCCAACACCGGGGAGCTGTTTTTT

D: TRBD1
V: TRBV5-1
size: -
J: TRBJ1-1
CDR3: CASSFDTGGNTEAFF
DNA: TGCGCCAGCAGCTTCGATACAGGGGGGAACACTGAAGCTTTCTTT

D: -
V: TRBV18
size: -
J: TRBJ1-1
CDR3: CASSPSLMNTEAFF
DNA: TGTGCCAGCTCTCCAAGCCTCATGAACACTGAAGCTTTCTTT

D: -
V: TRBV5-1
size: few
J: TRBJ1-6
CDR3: CASSLFADNSPLHF
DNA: TGCGCCAGCAGCTTGTTTGCAGATAATTCACCCCTCCACTTT

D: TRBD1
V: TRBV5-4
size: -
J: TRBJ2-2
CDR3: CASSSYRGDTAGELFF
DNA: TGTGCCAGCAGTAGTTACAGGGGCGATACTGCCGGGGAGCTGTTTTTT

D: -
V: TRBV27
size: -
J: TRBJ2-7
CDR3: CASSRTGLGEQYF
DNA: TGTGCCAGCAGCCGCACAGGGTTAGGCGAGCAGTACTTC

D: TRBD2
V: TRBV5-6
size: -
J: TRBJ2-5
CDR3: CASARVASGQETQYF
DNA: TGTGCCAGCGCTCGAGTAGCTAGCGGCCAAGAGACCCAGTACTTC

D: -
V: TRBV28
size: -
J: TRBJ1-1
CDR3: CASSSPTEAFF
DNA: TGTGCCAGCAGTTCCCCTACGGAAGCTTTCTTT

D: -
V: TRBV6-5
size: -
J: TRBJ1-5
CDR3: CASSPTGNQPQHF
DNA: TGTGCCAGCAGTCCCACAGGGAATCAGCCCCAGCATTTT

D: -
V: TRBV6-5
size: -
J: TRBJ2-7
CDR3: CASKGTGTENYEQYF
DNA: TGTGCCAGCAAAGGGACTGGGACAGAAAACTACGAGCAGTACTTC

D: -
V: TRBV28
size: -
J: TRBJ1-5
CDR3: CASSPDTYSNQPQHF
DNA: TGTGCCAGCAGTCCCGACACGTATAGCAATCAGCCCCAGCATTTT

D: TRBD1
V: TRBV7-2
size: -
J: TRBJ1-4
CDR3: CASSLQGDNEKLFF
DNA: TGTGCCAGCAGCTTACAGGGGGATAATGAAAAACTGTTTTTT

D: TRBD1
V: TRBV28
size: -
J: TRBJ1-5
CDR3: CASRKRTGDSRNQPQHF
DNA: TGTGCCAGCAGAAAACGGACAGGGGATTCGAGGAATCAGCCCCAGCATTTT

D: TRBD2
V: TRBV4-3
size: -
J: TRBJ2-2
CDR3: CASSQGPTSGTYGELFF
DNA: TGCGCCAGCAGCCAGGGCCCGACTAGCGGTACCTACGGGGAGCTGTTTTTT

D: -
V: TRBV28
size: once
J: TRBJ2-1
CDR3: CASSPPSSIVYNEQFF
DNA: TGTGCCAGCAGTCCACCTTCTAGCATCGTTTACAATGAGCAGTTCTTC

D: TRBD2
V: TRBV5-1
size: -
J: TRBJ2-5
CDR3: CASSLGGLAEGEAQYF
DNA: TGCGCCAGCAGCTTGGGGGGACTAGCGGAGGGTGAGGCCCAGTACTTC

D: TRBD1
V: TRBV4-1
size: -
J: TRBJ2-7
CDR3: CASSPLGTAGDEQYF
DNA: TGCGCCAGCAGCCCCCTAGGGACAGCAGGAGACGAGCAGTACTTC